The 27 T cell receptor beta chains listed next were all sequenced from one sample in a study of blood T cells in healthy people across ages. For the second PCR, which ran for about 7 to 12 cycles, a sample-barcoded 5' primer and a J-beta primer mix were used. Each CDR3 protein is one row after TCRdb ran MiXCR on the 5' RACE reads. The data hold around 1,500,000 distinct CDR3 sequences, with roughly 27% observed a single time. Sequencing used blood. The receptors were gathered from a woman in her thirties in good health.

This clonotype showed up just a few times. V gene TRBV7-2 combines with J gene TRBJ1-2, with TRBD1 as a possible D gene (5 bases). Germline-derived CDR1 and CDR2 are SGHTA and FQGNSA. This CDR3 has 12 amino acids. Trimming took 5 bases from V and 9 from J, leaving 13 bases between them. The CDR3 spells CASSGRDDRYTF. CDR3 bases: TGTGCCAGCAGCGGCCGGGACGACCGCTACACCTTC. Using reference TRBV7-2 and TRBJ1-2 for the parts outside the CDR3, the full variable domain is GAGVSQSPSNKVTEKGKDVELRCDPISGHTALYWYRQSLGQGLEFLIYFQGNSAPDKSGLPSDRFSAERTGGSVSTLTIQRTQQEDSAVYLCASSGRDDRYTFGSGTRLTVV.

The J gene is TRBJ2-5, the V gene TRBV20-1, with 14 bases aligning to TRBD2. Germline CDR1 and CDR2: DFQATT and SNEGSKA (reference sequence). This CDR3 has 17 residues. Losses at the gene ends were 5 bases for V and 3 bases for J; bases not matched to a gene: 11. The CDR3 spells CSADRLAGGQGKETQYF. In nucleotides, the CDR3 is TGCAGTGCTGATAGACTAGCGGGAGGGCAGGGAAAAGAGACCCAGTACTTC.

The chain carries TRBV4-1 and TRBJ2-1, with no clear D. The germline V gene encodes CDR1 MGHRA and CDR2 YSYEKL. The CDR3 runs to 15 residues. V lost 4 bases to trimming and J lost 3 bases, with 13 bases between them. CDR3 sequence: CASSPFAPGYNEQFF. CDR3 bases: TGCGCCAGCAGCCCCTTTGCCCCGGGCTACAATGAGCAGTTCTTC.

The chain is built from TRBV5-1 and TRBJ2-3, with D tentatively TRBD2 (6 bases). The CDR3 spans 14 residues. Per germline, CDR1 SGHRS and CDR2 YFSETQ. Trimming shortened V by 7 bases and J by 0 bases, and 12 bases separated the two germline ends. Here the CDR3 reads CASDPGTSTDTQYF. CDR3 bases: TGCGCCAGCGACCCAGGGACTAGCACAGATACGCAGTATTTT.

This chain links TRBV18 with TRBJ2-1, with TRBD2 matching over 11 bases. The junction had 4 bases not matched to a gene; V was cut back by 3 bases and J by 6 bases. This CDR3 region has 15 residues. CDR1 is KGHSH, CDR2 LQKENI, per germline. The CDR3: CASSPASGGLNEQFF. Written as DNA, the CDR3 is TGTGCCAGCTCACCTGCTAGCGGGGGGCTCAATGAGCAGTTCTTC. Looking up the rest from reference TRBV18 and TRBJ2-1 gives the full variable domain: NAGVMQNPRHLVRRRGQEARLRCSPMKGHSHVYWYRQLPEEGLKFMVYLQKENIIDESGMPKERFSAEFPKEGPSILRIQQVVRGDSAAYFCASSPASGGLNEQFFGPGTRLTVL.

This clonotype occurred many times. The rearrangement joins TRBV7-9 to TRBJ2-7, with 14 bases lining up with TRBD2. Germline V CDR1 and CDR2: SEHNR, FQNEAQ (reference sequence). After removal of 5 bases from V and 1 base from J, the junction contained 4 bases not matched to a gene. This CDR3 region has 16 residues. The CDR3 loop is CASSPTSGGASYEQYF. For the CDR3, the DNA is TGTGCCAGCAGCCCGACTAGCGGGGGGGCGTCCTACGAGCAGTACTTC.

There are many counts of this clonotype. The gene calls are TRBV9 and TRBJ2-7, with TRBD2 matching 7 bases. J lost 3 bases, V lost 3 bases, and 9 bases had no gene match. The length of the CDR3 is 15 residues. Germline CDR1 reads SGDLS; CDR2 reads YYNGEE. Written as DNA, the CDR3 is TGTGCCAGCAGCGCGGGACTAATTGGGGTCTACGAGCAGTACTTC. Amino acids: CASSAGLIGVYEQYF.

This clonotype came up a few times. The chain combines TRBV10-3 with TRBJ2-3, with 14 nucleotides matching TRBD2. This CDR3 is built from 17 residues. After removal of 3 bases from V and 8 bases from J, the junction contained 10 bases not matched to a gene. CDR1 is ENHRY and CDR2 is SYGVKD in the germline V gene. This CDR3 reads CAISEAGTSGGGGTQYF. The CDR3 bases are TGTGCCATCAGTGAAGCCGGGACTAGCGGGGGTGGGGGTACGCAGTATTTT.

This clonotype has just a few counts. The rearrangement links TRBV20-1 to TRBJ2-5; D ambiguous. CDR3 length: 11 amino acids. Germline CDR1 reads DFQATT; CDR2 reads SNEGSKA (reference sequence). V was clipped by 2 bases and J by 4 bases, with 5 bases between them. The CDR3 DNA reads as TGCAGTGCTAGATTTATAGAGACCCAGTACTTC. Residues: CSARFIETQYF.

In this sample, this clonotype turned up a few times. CDR3 sequence reads: CASSYSPRGANYNEQFF. CDR3 sequence (DNA): TGTGCCAGCAGTTACTCTCCCAGGGGCGCTAATTACAATGAGCAGTTCTTC. This chain links TRBV6-2 or TRBV6-3 with TRBJ2-1; D may be TRBD1 (6 bases). This CDR3 contains 17 residues. CDR1 is MNHEY and CDR2 is SVGEGT in the germline V gene. The ends were cut back, 0 bases at V and 4 bases at J, with 16 bases in the middle.

This clonotype has only a few counts. CDR3 DNA: TGTGCCAGCAAGGGACAGGGGATAGAGACCCAGTACTTC. Translation: CASKGQGIETQYF. The chain is built from TRBV13 and TRBJ2-5; 10 nucleotides agree with TRBD1. With V trimmed by 7 bases and J by 4 bases, 3 bases remained unmatched. CDR3 length: 13 amino acids. Germline CDR1 PRHDT, CDR2 FYEKMQ (reference sequence).

V is TRBV7-2 and J is TRBJ2-5, with no clear D. Trimming left V 1 base short and J 2 bases short, with 8 bases between. The CDR3 runs to 14 residues. Per germline, CDR1 SGHTA and CDR2 FQGNSA. This CDR3 is CASSLGVEQETQYF. The CDR3 DNA reads as TGTGCCAGCAGCTTAGGGGTGGAACAAGAGACCCAGTACTTC.

A note on this clonotype: Since a much larger clone is just one base distant, this may be a read error. The V and J genes are TRBV12-3 or TRBV12-4 and TRBJ2-4; 8 nucleotides line up with TRBD1. The CDR3 is 13 residues long. The CDR3 DNA is TGTGCCAGCACCCCAGGGGGCGCGAGGATTCGGTACTTC. Translating it yields CASTPGGARIRYF.

This chain connects TRBV20-1 to TRBJ2-5; D might be TRBD1 or TRBD2, each matching 5 bases. The CDR3 has 13 residues. The germline V and J ends were trimmed by 5 bases and 1 base, with 11 bases remaining between them. Germline CDR1 reads DFQATT; CDR2 reads SNEGSKA (reference sequence). The CDR3 bases are TGCAGTGCTTTTCGGGGCGCCCAAGAGACCCAGTACTTC. Translation: CSAFRGAQETQYF.

This chain links TRBV7-2 with TRBJ1-1, with 8 bases identical to TRBD1. This CDR3 is 16 amino acids long. Germline V gene data show CDR1 as SGHTA and CDR2 as FQGNSA. The junction had 9 bases not matched to a gene; V was cut back by 1 base and J by 5 bases. Written as DNA, the CDR3 is TGTGCCAGCAGCTTAGGGGCAACAGGGGGGAAAACTGAAGCTTTCTTT. Translating gives CASSLGATGGKTEAFF. Filled out from reference TRBV7-2 and TRBJ1-1, the complete variable domain reads GAGVSQSPSNKVTEKGKDVELRCDPISGHTALYWYRQSLGQGLEFLIYFQGNSAPDKSGLPSDRFSAERTGGSVSTLTIQRTQQEDSAVYLCASSLGATGGKTEAFFGQGTRLTVV.

This clonotype appeared a few times. V usage is TRBV7-6 and J usage is TRBJ2-3; 8 bases match TRBD2. The CDR3 extends over 17 amino acids. V trimming: 5 bases; J trimming: 2 bases; junction bases outside the gene matches: 12. From germline, CDR1 is SGHVS and CDR2 FNYEAQ. The CDR3 spells CASSPTLLAEYTDTQYF. As DNA, the CDR3 is TGTGCCAGCAGCCCAACGTTACTAGCGGAGTACACAGATACGCAGTATTTT.

This sequence joins TRBV20-1 and TRBJ2-4; D remains ambiguous. The DNA end is more similar to TRBJ2-7, so the J call may be wrong. Germline V gives CDR1 DFQATT, CDR2 SNEGSKA (reference sequence). The CDR3 loop spans 16 amino acids. Here the CDR3 reads CSVGLGRTLNPFEQYF. The CDR3 region has the DNA TGCAGTGTCGGCTTGGGCAGGACCCTTAACCCCTTCGAGCAGTACTTC.

This chain links TRBV4-1 with TRBJ2-1; D is undetermined. This CDR3 has 15 amino acids. CDR1 and CDR2 (germline): MGHRA, YSYEKL. Trimming stripped 4 bases from V and 6 bases from J, with 16 bases between. This CDR3 reads CASSLGYMGINEQFF. Written as DNA, the CDR3 is TGCGCCAGCAGCCTAGGGTACATGGGTATCAATGAGCAGTTCTTC.

This clonotype has more than one count but fewer than ten. One junction end disagrees with the germline gene, perhaps due to a read error. The rearrangement links TRBV6-5 to TRBJ2-1, with 8 bases lining up with TRBD2. The CDR3 sequence is 14 residues long. Germline V CDR1 and CDR2: MNHEY, SVGAGI. CDR3 DNA sequence: TGTGCCAGCAGTTATCGGGGGCAAGCGGGAGAGCAGTGCTTC. Translated: CASSYRGQAGEQCF.

This chain connects TRBV7-2 to TRBJ2-3; D is ambiguous. Germline loops: CDR1 SGHTA, CDR2 FQGNSA. The CDR3 length is 15 residues. The V gene lost 6 bases and the J gene lost 0 bases, with 13 bases spanning the gap. CDR3 nucleotides: TGTGCCAGCAGAAAGACGGTGTACAGCACAGATACGCAGTATTTT. Encoded protein: CASRKTVYSTDTQYF. Full variable domain (remainder filled in from reference TRBV7-2 and TRBJ2-3): GAGVSQSPSNKVTEKGKDVELRCDPISGHTALYWYRQSLGQGLEFLIYFQGNSAPDKSGLPSDRFSAERTGGSVSTLTIQRTQQEDSAVYLCASRKTVYSTDTQYFGPGTRLTVL.

This clonotype was found many times. This sequence joins TRBV29-1 and TRBJ1-2; D not resolved. The CDR3 has 12 residues. The V end was cut by 0 bases, the J end by 13 bases, with 15 bases between. Germline values: CDR1 SQVTM, CDR2 ANQGSEA. The CDR3 DNA reads TGCAGCGTTGAAGATCAGGCGGCAGGTGCCACCTTC. Its translation is CSVEDQAAGATF.

This clonotype was observed a few times. The chain recombines TRBV5-1 with TRBJ1-2, with D tentatively TRBD1 (5 bases). Trimming cost V 3 bases and J 4 bases, with 16 bases left between them. CDR3 length equals 15 residues. Germline CDR1 reads SGHRS; CDR2 reads YFSETQ. CDR3 DNA: TGCGCCAGCAGCTCCCTTAAACGGGGACTCTATGGCTACACCTTC. The encoded protein is CASSSLKRGLYGYTF. The full variable domain, rest sourced from reference TRBV5-1 and TRBJ1-2, is KAGVTQTPRYLIKTRGQQVTLSCSPISGHRSVSWYQQTPGQGLQFLFEYFSETQRNKGNFPGRFSGRQFSNSRSEMNVSTLELGDSALYLCASSSLKRGLYGYTFGSGTRLTVV.

This clonotype showed up many times. V is TRBV7-6 and J is TRBJ1-2; perhaps TRBD1 as D (6 bases). This CDR3 has 15 amino acids. Germline assignment: CDR1 SGHVS and CDR2 FNYEAQ. The V end was cut by 5 bases, the J end by 1 base, with 14 bases between. CDR3 region: CASSPTGTSNYGYTF. CDR3 DNA: TGTGCCAGCAGCCCAACCGGGACAAGTAACTATGGCTACACCTTC.

V usage is TRBV4-3 and J usage is TRBJ2-1; TRBD2 matches at 9 bases. The CDR3 runs 15 residues. Germline V gene lookup returns CDR1 LGHNA and CDR2 YSLEER. V trimming: 4 bases; J trimming: 9 bases; junction bases outside the gene matches: 10. The CDR3 spells CASSLEGTSLAEQFF. The CDR3 nucleotides read TGCGCCAGCAGCCTAGAGGGGACTAGCCTTGCTGAGCAGTTCTTC.

The chain carries TRBV13 and TRBJ1-1; 7 bases agree with TRBD1. Germline V lookup: CDR1 PRHDT, CDR2 FYEKMQ (reference sequence). J lost 5 bases, V lost 5 bases, and 8 bases had no gene match. This CDR3 has 14 amino acids. The CDR3 DNA follows: TGTGCCAGCAGCCCTCGACAGGGATGGACTGAAGCTTTCTTT. Protein sequence: CASSPRQGWTEAFF.

This chain uses TRBV9 with TRBJ2-2, with D tentatively TRBD1 or TRBD2 (5 bases each). The CDR3 is made up of 15 amino acids. The germline V and J ends were trimmed by 0 bases and 7 bases, with 13 bases remaining between them. The germline V gene encodes CDR1 SGDLS and CDR2 YYNGEE. The CDR3 here is CASSVGLGVDGELFF. In nucleotides, the CDR3 is TGTGCCAGCAGCGTAGGGTTGGGGGTCGACGGGGAGCTGTTTTTT.

This clonotype was observed at least ten times. The chain has TRBV7-6 and TRBJ1-6; no definite D call. The germline V gene has CDR1 SGHVS and CDR2 FNYEAQ. This CDR3 region has 13 residues. Trimming took off 5 bases at V and 9 bases at J, with 11 bases between the two ends. The CDR3 DNA sequence: TGTGCCAGCAGCCCGGGAGACGGTTCACCCCTCCACTTT. Translated: CASSPGDGSPLHF.